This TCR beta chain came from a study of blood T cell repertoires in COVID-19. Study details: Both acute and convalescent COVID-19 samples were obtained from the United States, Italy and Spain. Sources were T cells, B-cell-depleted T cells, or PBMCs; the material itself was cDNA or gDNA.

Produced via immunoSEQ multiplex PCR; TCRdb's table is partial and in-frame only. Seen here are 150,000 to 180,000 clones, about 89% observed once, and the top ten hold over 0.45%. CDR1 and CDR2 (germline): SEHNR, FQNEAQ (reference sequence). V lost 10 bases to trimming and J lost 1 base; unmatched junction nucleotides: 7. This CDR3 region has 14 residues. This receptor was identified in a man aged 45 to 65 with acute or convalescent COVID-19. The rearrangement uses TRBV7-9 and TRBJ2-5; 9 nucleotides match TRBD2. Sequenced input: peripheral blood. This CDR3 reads CATTGTSFQETQYF. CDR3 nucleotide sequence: TGTGCCACCACCGGGACTAGCTTCCAAGAGACCCAGTACTTC. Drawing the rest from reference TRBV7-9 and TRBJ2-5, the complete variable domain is DTGVSQNPRHKITKRGQNVTFRCDPISEHNRLYWYRQTLGQGPEFLTYFQNEAQLEKSRLLSDRFSAERPKGSFSTLEIQRTEQGDSAMYLCATTGTSFQETQYFGPGTRLLVL.